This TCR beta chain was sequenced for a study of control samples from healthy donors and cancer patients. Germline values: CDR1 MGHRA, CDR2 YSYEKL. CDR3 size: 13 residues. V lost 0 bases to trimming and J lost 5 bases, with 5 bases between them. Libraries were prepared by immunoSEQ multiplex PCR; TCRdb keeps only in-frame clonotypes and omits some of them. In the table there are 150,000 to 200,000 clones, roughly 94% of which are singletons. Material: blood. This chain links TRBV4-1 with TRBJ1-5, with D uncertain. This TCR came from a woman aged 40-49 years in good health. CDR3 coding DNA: TGCGCCAGCAGCCAAGATCGCGATCAGCCCCAGCATTTT. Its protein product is CASSQDRDQPQHF.